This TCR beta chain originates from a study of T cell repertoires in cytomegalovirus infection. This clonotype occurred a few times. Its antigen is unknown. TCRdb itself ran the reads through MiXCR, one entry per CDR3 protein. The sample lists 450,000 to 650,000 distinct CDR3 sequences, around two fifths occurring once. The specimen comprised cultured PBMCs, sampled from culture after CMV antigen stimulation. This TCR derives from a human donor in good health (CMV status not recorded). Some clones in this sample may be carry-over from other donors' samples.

The CDR3, as DNA: TGTGCCAGCAGCTTATTTGTTGGAGAGCAGTACTTC. Residues: CASSLFVGEQYF. This chain uses TRBV7-9 with TRBJ2-7; no reliable D call. This CDR3 has 12 amino acids. Trimming shortened V by 2 bases and J by 7 bases, and 9 bases separated the two germline ends. The germline gives CDR1 SEHNR, CDR2 FQNEAQ (reference sequence).